These 25 T cell receptor beta chains originate from one sample sequenced in a study of T-cell reconstitution after alpha-beta-depleted transplantation in children. The library targeted TCRbeta and was prepared with unique molecular identifiers. Each CDR3 protein gets one entry after TCRdb re-called the PCR reads with MiXCR. The sample contains hundreds of thousands of distinct CDR3 sequences, 20% to 25% of which appear only once. Sequenced here: PBMCs, mostly from graft donor cells, sampled 360 days after TCRalphabeta/CD19-depleted stem cell transplant. The receptors derive from a boy younger than two who had a stem cell transplant for acute myeloid leukemia, so the T cells may come from the graft donor.

The J gene is TRBJ2-1, the V gene TRBV27; 9 bases align to TRBD2. The CDR3 length is 16 residues. Germline loops: CDR1 MNHEY, CDR2 SMNVEV (reference sequence). V shed 4 bases and J 2 bases; nucleotides not matched to a gene: 6. The CDR3 loop is CASSSPTSGTYNEQFF. In nucleotides, the CDR3 is TGTGCCAGCAGTTCTCCGACTAGCGGAACCTACAATGAGCAGTTCTTC.

This chain uses TRBV20-1 with TRBJ2-3, with no clear D. This CDR3 has 13 amino acids. Germline V gene sequence: CDR1 DFQATT, CDR2 SNEGSKA (reference sequence). Trimming took off 5 bases at V and 4 bases at J, with 13 bases between the two ends. The CDR3 sequence: CSAQTRAPDTQYF. The DNA for the CDR3 is TGCAGTGCTCAAACACGGGCCCCAGATACGCAGTATTTT.

The chain couples TRBV20-1 to TRBJ2-5, with TRBD2 identical over 13 bases. Per the germline V gene, CDR1 is DFQATT and CDR2 is SNEGSKA (reference sequence). The CDR3 spans 18 residues. V lost 5 bases to trimming and J lost 3 bases; unmatched junction nucleotides: 15. The CDR3 sequence is CSAFRLAGGSTLEETQYF. The DNA for the CDR3 is TGCAGTGCTTTTCGACTAGCGGGGGGCTCGACCCTCGAAGAGACCCAGTACTTC.

In DNA, the CDR3 is TGCAGTGCTAGAAAGGGGGCCCACAATGAGCAGTTCTTC. Translating it yields CSARKGAHNEQFF. The chain uses TRBV20-1 and TRBJ2-1; 7 bases are a match to TRBD1. This CDR3 is built from 13 residues. Germline CDR1 reads DFQATT; CDR2 reads SNEGSKA (reference sequence). V trimming: 2 bases; J trimming: 5 bases; junction bases outside the gene matches: 3.

A few counts support this clonotype. The rearrangement joins TRBV20-1 to TRBJ2-1; perhaps TRBD2 as D (6 bases). With 2 bases removed from V and 0 bases from J, the gap between germline ends came to 23 bases. CDR1 is DFQATT and CDR2 is SNEGSKA in the germline V gene (reference sequence). The CDR3 covers 19 residues. The CDR3 region is CSARTTSWAPRSSYNEQFF. Here the CDR3 DNA reads TGCAGTGCTAGAACGACTAGTTGGGCGCCGCGGAGCTCCTACAATGAGCAGTTCTTC.

This clonotype was seen ten or more times. The rearrangement uses TRBV3-1 and TRBJ1-5; D remains ambiguous. Trimming removed 1 base at V and 9 bases at J, with 13 bases between. This CDR3 has 14 residues. Germline CDR1 and CDR2: LGHDT and YNNKEL (reference sequence). CDR3 nucleotides: TGTGCCAGCAGCCAAGGTGGGGAGGTTGGGCCCCAGCATTTT. This translates into CASSQGGEVGPQHF.

This clonotype was counted many times. The gene calls are TRBV6-1 and TRBJ1-4; the D gene is possibly TRBD1 (6 bases). V was clipped by 4 bases and J by 7 bases, with 16 bases between them. CDR3 length equals 15 residues. The germline V gene encodes CDR1 MNHNS and CDR2 SASEGT. In DNA, the CDR3 is TGTGCCAGCAGTGTGCGACAGGCTTCAAGTGAAAAACTGTTTTTT. Translated, it gives CASSVRQASSEKLFF.

This clonotype was observed once. The CDR3 DNA follows: TGCGCCAGCAGCCTCCGACAGGGACCCTACAATGAGCAGTTCTTC. Its translation is CASSLRQGPYNEQFF. The chain has TRBV4-3 and TRBJ2-1; 7 positions agree with TRBD1. The CDR3 is 15 amino acids. Germline values: CDR1 LGHNA, CDR2 YSLEER. V lost 4 bases, J lost 2 bases, and 5 bases stayed unmatched.

The chain links TRBV11-3 to TRBJ2-4, with unresolved D. V lost 0 bases and J lost 10, with 7 bases in between. The CDR3 runs to 12 residues. In germline, CDR1 is SGHNT, CDR2 YENEEA. CDR3 loop: CASSLDFQIQYF. CDR3 DNA sequence: TGTGCCAGCAGCTTAGATTTTCAGATTCAGTACTTC.

The table lists this clonotype with many counts. The V and J genes are TRBV20-1 and TRBJ2-1; D is perhaps TRBD1 (5 bases). Germline V gene lookup returns CDR1 DFQATT and CDR2 SNEGSKA (reference sequence). The CDR3 totals 18 residues. Between the trimmed V and J ends, which lost 1 base and 4 bases, there was a span of 23 bases. The CDR3 loop reads CSARADYWQGPPYNEQFF. CDR3 DNA sequence: TGCAGTGCTAGAGCCGATTATTGGCAGGGTCCCCCTTACAATGAGCAGTTCTTC.

V and J are TRBV4-2 and TRBJ2-1; the D is unclear. The germline V gene encodes CDR1 LGHNA and CDR2 YNFKEQ. V was clipped by 1 base and J by 4 bases, with 11 bases between them. This CDR3 region has 15 residues. In DNA, the CDR3 is TGTGCCAGCAGCCAAGTGAGTTGGGGATACAATGAGCAGTTCTTC. As protein: CASSQVSWGYNEQFF.

This clonotype has at least ten counts. This rearrangement joins TRBV12-5 to TRBJ2-7; D uncertain. CDR1 is LGHNT and CDR2 is FRNRAP in the germline V gene. This CDR3 has 16 amino acids. V was pared by 6 bases and J by 2 bases, with 20 bases between. CDR3 coding DNA: TGTGCTAGTGGGTATTCGACCGTGGACGGAACCTACGAGCAGTACTTC. The encoded protein is CASGYSTVDGTYEQYF.

The chain combines TRBV6-5 with TRBJ2-7; 7 bases match TRBD1. V shed 5 bases, J shed 2 bases, and the junction held 18 bases outside the gene matches. The CDR3 contains 18 residues. Per germline, CDR1 MNHEY and CDR2 SVGAGI. The CDR3 nucleotides read TGTGCCAGCAGTACTCAAGCCCCCTACAGGGGTAACACCTACGAGCAGTACTTC. Amino acids: CASSTQAPYRGNTYEQYF.

The gene calls are TRBV10-3 and TRBJ2-3, with 10 nucleotides matching TRBD2. The germline V gene has CDR1 ENHRY and CDR2 SYGVKD. The CDR3 totals 16 residues. After removal of 4 bases from V and 4 bases from J, the junction contained 8 bases not matched to a gene. CDR3 in amino acids: CAISGDSGGIADTQYF. The CDR3, as DNA: TGTGCCATCAGTGGGGATAGCGGGGGGATCGCAGATACGCAGTATTTT.

This clonotype was observed a few times. The chain recombines TRBV9 with TRBJ2-1, with D tentatively TRBD2 (6 bases). The CDR3 contains 17 residues. Deletions cut 1 base from V and 1 base from J, with 15 bases between. Per the germline V gene, CDR1 is SGDLS and CDR2 is YYNGEE. Here the CDR3 reads CASSVSSVRGSYNEQFF. The CDR3 DNA follows: TGTGCCAGCAGCGTATCGAGCGTGCGGGGATCCTACAATGAGCAGTTCTTC.

V is TRBV7-2 and J is TRBJ2-1; TRBD2 aligns across 13 bases. With V trimmed by 2 bases and J by 6 bases, 7 bases remained unmatched. This CDR3 comprises 17 residues. From germline, CDR1 is SGHTA and CDR2 FQGNSA. In DNA, the CDR3 is TGTGCCAGCAGCTTACGGCGGACTAGCGGGGGTCCCAATGAGCAGTTCTTC. Translating gives CASSLRRTSGGPNEQFF. Based on the CDR3 plus reference TRBV7-2 and TRBJ2-1, the full variable domain is GAGVSQSPSNKVTEKGKDVELRCDPISGHTALYWYRQSLGQGLEFLIYFQGNSAPDKSGLPSDRFSAERTGGSVSTLTIQRTQQEDSAVYLCASSLRRTSGGPNEQFFGPGTRLTVL.

The genes are TRBV7-2 and TRBJ2-2; D unclear. The germline V gene has CDR1 SGHTA and CDR2 FQGNSA. The CDR3 totals 14 residues. Trimming left V 4 bases short and J 4 bases short, with 10 bases between. The chain's CDR3 is CASSSVVGTGELFF. The CDR3, as DNA: TGTGCCAGCAGCTCCGTGGTAGGCACCGGGGAGCTGTTTTTT.

V is TRBV6-5 and J is TRBJ1-1; TRBD1 matches at 9 bases. Germline trimming cut 4 bases from V and 7 bases from J; bases unmatched to any gene: 10. The CDR3 is 15 amino acids. Germline CDR1 is MNHEY and CDR2 is SVGAGI. The CDR3 spells CASSSPTGGAFEAFF. CDR3 DNA sequence: TGTGCCAGCAGTTCCCCGACAGGGGGGGCGTTTGAAGCTTTCTTT.

This clonotype was seen a few times. CDR3 amino acids: CASSLNGGSYEQYF. The CDR3 DNA follows: TGCGCCAGCAGCTTGAATGGGGGGAGCTACGAGCAGTACTTC. V and J are TRBV5-1 and TRBJ2-7; D possibly corresponds to TRBD2 (6 bases). Germline values: CDR1 SGHRS, CDR2 YFSETQ. Trimming stripped 1 base from V and 3 bases from J, with 11 bases between. The CDR3 has 14 residues.

This clonotype came up many times. The chain has TRBV7-3 and TRBJ2-1; tentatively, D is TRBD1 (6 bases). Between the trimmed V and J ends, which lost 4 bases and 4 bases, there was a span of 14 bases. The germline CDR1 and CDR2 sequences are SGHTA and FQGTGA. CDR3 length equals 15 residues. This chain's CDR3 is CASSSSGTTYNEQFF. The CDR3 DNA follows: TGTGCCAGCAGCTCCTCCGGGACAACATACAATGAGCAGTTCTTC.

This clonotype was counted between two and nine times. The chain links TRBV20-1 to TRBJ2-2, with 9 bases that match TRBD1. This CDR3 is built from 18 residues. The V gene's germline CDR1 is DFQATT and CDR2 SNEGSKA (reference sequence). V trimming: 6 bases; J trimming: 1 base; junction bases outside the gene matches: 15. The CDR3 loop reads CSARNTRGTGLNTGELFF. CDR3 sequence (DNA): TGCAGTGCGAGGAATACTAGAGGGACAGGGCTGAACACCGGGGAGCTGTTTTTT.

The chain is built from TRBV4-3 and TRBJ1-1, with D possibly being TRBD1 (6 bases). Germline CDR1 LGHNA, CDR2 YSLEER. CDR3 size: 15 residues. The V gene lost 1 base and the J gene lost 7 bases, with 16 bases spanning the gap. DNA for the CDR3: TGCGCCAGCAGCCAAGGTTTCAGGGGTACAGGTGAAGCTTTCTTT. Protein product: CASSQGFRGTGEAFF.

The sample holds a few counts of this clonotype. This chain links TRBV9 with TRBJ2-1, with 8 positions matching TRBD2. Trimming removed 0 bases from V and 3 bases from J; junction bases left unmatched: 11. Germline V CDR1 and CDR2: SGDLS, YYNGEE. This CDR3 contains 18 residues. The DNA of the CDR3 is TGTGCCAGCAGCGTAGAAGTTAGCGGGGTACCCTTCTACAATGAGCAGTTCTTC. Encoded protein: CASSVEVSGVPFYNEQFF.

The CDR3 DNA reads as TGCGCCAGCAGCTTGGGGACGAAACAGGCCTACGAGCAGTACGTC. It codes for CASSLGTKQAYEQYV. The J gene is TRBJ2-7, the V gene TRBV5-1, with a possible D match to TRBD1 (5 bases). The V gene lost 0 bases and the J gene lost 2 bases, with 12 bases spanning the gap. Germline CDR1 SGHRS, CDR2 YFSETQ. This CDR3 is 15 amino acids long.

The V gene is TRBV20-1, the J gene TRBJ2-7; TRBD1 might be the D (7 bases). CDR3 length: 15 amino acids. Trimming removed 0 bases from V and 3 bases from J, with 15 bases in between. In germline, CDR1 is DFQATT, CDR2 SNEGSKA (reference sequence). The CDR3 is CSARDPGGGLYEQYF. The CDR3 DNA sequence: TGCAGTGCTAGAGATCCAGGAGGGGGCCTCTACGAGCAGTACTTC.